This T cell receptor (beta chain) was captured in a study of Ad26.COV2.S vaccination and SARS-CoV-2 variants. Study-level points and caveats: The TCR breadth and depth analyses may have produced an underestimate of total T cell responses. Vaccinees reportedly had broad spike-specific CD8+ and CD4+ T cell responses.

Some clones are missing from TCRdb's copy, which holds only in-frame ones; the method was immunoSEQ multiplex PCR. The table has 350,000 to 400,000 clones, around 85% seen once. Indicated treatment: roughly 20 received Ad26.COV2.S at low or high dose, single or two shots; 5 received placebo; per-sample allocation not given. Following the first vaccine or placebo injection, samples were taken on day 63. Whoever gave the sample was an adult aged 18-55 years in Boston. To note about this clone: What it binds is unknown.

In germline, CDR1 is LGHNA, CDR2 YSLEER. The CDR3 sequence is 18 residues long. Between the trimmed V and J ends, which lost 0 bases and 0 bases, there was a span of 12 bases. The chain recombines TRBV4-3 with TRBJ2-6, with no clear D. This clonotype was obtained from a person between 18 and 60 years old who received the Ad26.COV2.S COVID-19 vaccine or a placebo. The sample here was peripheral blood, taken in a trial of Ad26.COV2.S vaccine versus placebo. The CDR3 loop reads CASSQDRWQNSGANVLTF. The CDR3, as DNA: TGCGCCAGCAGCCAAGATCGGTGGCAGAACTCTGGGGCCAACGTCCTGACTTTC.